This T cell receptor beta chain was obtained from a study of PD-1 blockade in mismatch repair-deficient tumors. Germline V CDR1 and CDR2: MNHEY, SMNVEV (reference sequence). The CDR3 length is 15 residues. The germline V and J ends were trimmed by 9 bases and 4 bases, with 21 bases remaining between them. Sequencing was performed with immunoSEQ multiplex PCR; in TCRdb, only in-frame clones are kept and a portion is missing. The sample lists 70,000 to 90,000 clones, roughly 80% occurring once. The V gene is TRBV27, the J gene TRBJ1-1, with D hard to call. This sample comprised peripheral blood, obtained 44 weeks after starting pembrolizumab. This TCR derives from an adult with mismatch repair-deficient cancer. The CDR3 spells CASKSDGLRTTEAFF. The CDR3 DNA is TGTGCCAGTAAATCCGACGGGTTAAGGACCACTGAAGCTTTCTTT.